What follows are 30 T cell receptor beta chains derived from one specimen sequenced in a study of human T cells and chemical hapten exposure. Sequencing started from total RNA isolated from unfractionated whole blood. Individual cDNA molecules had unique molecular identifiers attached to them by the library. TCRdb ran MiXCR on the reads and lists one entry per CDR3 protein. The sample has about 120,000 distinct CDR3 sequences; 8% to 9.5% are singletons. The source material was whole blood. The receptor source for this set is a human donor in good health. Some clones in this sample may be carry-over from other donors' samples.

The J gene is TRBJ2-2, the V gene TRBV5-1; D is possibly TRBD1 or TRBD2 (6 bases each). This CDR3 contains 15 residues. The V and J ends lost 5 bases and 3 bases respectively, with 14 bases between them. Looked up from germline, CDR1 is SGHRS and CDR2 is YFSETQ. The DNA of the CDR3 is TGCGCCAGCAGAGGGGGGAGACCCCACACCGGGGAGCTGTTTTTT. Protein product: CASRGGRPHTGELFF. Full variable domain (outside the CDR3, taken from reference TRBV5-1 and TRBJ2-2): KAGVTQTPRYLIKTRGQQVTLSCSPISGHRSVSWYQQTPGQGLQFLFEYFSETQRNKGNFPGRFSGRQFSNSRSEMNVSTLELGDSALYLCASRGGRPHTGELFFGEGSRLTVL.

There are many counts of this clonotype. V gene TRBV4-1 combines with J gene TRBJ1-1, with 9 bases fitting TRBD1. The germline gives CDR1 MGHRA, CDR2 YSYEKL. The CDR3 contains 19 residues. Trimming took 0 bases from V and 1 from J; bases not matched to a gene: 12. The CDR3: CASSQDNRGRDMGNTEAFF. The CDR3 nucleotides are TGCGCCAGCAGCCAAGATAACAGGGGGCGCGATATGGGGAACACTGAAGCTTTCTTT.

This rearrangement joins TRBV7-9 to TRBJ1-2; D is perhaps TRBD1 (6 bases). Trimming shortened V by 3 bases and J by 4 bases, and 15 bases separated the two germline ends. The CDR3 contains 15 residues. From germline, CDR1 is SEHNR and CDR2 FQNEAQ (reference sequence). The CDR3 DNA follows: TGTGCCAGCAGCTTTTCGGGGGCACCTGGCTATGGCTACACCTTC. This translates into CASSFSGAPGYGYTF.

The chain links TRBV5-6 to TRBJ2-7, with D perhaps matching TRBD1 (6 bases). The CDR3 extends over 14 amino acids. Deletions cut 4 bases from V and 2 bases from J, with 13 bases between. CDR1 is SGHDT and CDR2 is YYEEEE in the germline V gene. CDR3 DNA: TGTGCCAGCAGCCTACGAAGGACAGCCTACGAGCAGTACTTC. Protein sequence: CASSLRRTAYEQYF.

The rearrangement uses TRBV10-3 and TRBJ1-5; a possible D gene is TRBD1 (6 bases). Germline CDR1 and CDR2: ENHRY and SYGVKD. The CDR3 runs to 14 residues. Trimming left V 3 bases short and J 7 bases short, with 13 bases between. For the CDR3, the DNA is TGTGCCATCAGTGAAGGTAGGGGGGAACAGCCCCAGCATTTT. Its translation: CAISEGRGEQPQHF.

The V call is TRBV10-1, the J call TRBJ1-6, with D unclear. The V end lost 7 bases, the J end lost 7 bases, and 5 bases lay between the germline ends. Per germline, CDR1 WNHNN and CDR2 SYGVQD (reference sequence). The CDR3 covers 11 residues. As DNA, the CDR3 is TGCGCCAGCAAAGGGAATTCACCCCTCCACTTT. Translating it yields CASKGNSPLHF.

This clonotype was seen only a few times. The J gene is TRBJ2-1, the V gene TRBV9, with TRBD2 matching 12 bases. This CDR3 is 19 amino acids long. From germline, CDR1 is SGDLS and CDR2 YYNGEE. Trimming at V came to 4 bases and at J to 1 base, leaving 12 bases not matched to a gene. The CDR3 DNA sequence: TGTGCCAGCAGCCCAAGTCTGACTAGCGGGAGTCTATCCTACAATGAGCAGTTCTTC. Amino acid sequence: CASSPSLTSGSLSYNEQFF.

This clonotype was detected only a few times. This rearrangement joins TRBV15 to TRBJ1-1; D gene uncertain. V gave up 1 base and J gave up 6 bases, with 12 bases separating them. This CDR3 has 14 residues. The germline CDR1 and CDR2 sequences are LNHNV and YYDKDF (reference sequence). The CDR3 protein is CATSRVAGNAEAFF. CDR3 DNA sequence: TGTGCCACCAGCAGAGTGGCGGGAAACGCTGAAGCTTTCTTT.

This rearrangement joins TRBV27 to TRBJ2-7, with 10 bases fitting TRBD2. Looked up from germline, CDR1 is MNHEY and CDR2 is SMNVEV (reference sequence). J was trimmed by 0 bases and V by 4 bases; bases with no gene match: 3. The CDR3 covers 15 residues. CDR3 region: CASSWTSGLSYEQYF. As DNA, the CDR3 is TGTGCCAGCAGTTGGACTAGCGGACTCTCCTACGAGCAGTACTTC.

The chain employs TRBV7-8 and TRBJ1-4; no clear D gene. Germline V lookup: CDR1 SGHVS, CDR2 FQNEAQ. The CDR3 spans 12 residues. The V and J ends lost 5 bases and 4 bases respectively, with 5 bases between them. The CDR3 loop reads CASSPYNEKLFF. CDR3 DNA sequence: TGTGCCAGCAGCCCGTATAATGAAAAACTGTTTTTT.

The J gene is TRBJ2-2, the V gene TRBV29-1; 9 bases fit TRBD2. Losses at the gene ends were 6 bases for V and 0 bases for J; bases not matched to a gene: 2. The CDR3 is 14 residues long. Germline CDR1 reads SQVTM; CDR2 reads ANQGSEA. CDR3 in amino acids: CSVTSGTNTGELFF. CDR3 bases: TGCAGCGTGACTAGCGGAACGAACACCGGGGAGCTGTTTTTT.

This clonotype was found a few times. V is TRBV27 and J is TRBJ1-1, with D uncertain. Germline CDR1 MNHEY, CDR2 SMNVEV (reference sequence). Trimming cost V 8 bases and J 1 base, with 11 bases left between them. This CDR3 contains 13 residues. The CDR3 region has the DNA TGTGCCAGCGGTCGATCAGGGAACACTGAAGCTTTCTTT. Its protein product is CASGRSGNTEAFF.

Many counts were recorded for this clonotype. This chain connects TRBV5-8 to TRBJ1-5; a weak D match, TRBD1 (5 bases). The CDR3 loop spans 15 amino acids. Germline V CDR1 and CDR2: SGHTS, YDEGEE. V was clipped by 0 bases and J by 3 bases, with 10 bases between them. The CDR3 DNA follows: TGTGCCAGCAGCTTGGCCTACAGGCCCAATCAGCCCCAGCATTTT. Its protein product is CASSLAYRPNQPQHF.

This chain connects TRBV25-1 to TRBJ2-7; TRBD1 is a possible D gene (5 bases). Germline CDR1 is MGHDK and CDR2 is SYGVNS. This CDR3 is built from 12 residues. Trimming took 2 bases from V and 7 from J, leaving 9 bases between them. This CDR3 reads CASSEGAKEQYF. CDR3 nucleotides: TGTGCCAGCAGTGAAGGGGCGAAAGAGCAGTACTTC.

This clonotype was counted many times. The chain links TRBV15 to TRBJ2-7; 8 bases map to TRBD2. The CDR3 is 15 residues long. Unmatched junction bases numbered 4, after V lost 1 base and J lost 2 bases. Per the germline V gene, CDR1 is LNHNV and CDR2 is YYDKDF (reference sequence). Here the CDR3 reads CATSRVPGGAYEQYF. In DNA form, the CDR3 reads TGTGCCACCAGCAGAGTACCGGGAGGGGCCTACGAGCAGTACTTC.

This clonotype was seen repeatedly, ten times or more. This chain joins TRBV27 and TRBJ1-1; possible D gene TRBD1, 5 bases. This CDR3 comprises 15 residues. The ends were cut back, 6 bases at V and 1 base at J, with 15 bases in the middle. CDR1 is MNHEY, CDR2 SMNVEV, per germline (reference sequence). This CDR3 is CASRLAGSPNTEAFF. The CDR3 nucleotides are TGTGCCAGCAGATTGGCAGGGAGCCCGAACACTGAAGCTTTCTTT.

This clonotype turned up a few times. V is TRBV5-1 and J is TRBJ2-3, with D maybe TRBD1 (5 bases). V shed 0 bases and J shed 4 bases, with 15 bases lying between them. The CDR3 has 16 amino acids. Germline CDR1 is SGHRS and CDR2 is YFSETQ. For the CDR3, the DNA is TGCGCCAGCAGCTTGGAGTTGCAGGGTCCCCCAGATACGCAGTATTTT. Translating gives CASSLELQGPPDTQYF.

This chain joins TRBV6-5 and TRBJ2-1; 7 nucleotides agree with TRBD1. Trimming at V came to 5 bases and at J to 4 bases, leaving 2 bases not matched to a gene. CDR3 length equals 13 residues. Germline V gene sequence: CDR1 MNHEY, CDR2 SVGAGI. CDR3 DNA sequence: TGTGCCAGCAGTAGGACAGGATACAATGAGCAGTTCTTC. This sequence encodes CASSRTGYNEQFF.

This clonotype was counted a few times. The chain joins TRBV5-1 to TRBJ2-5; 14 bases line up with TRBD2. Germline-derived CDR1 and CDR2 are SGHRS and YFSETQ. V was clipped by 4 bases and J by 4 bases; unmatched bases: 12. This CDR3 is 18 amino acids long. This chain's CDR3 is CASSGPGTSGGRRETQYF. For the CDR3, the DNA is TGCGCCAGCAGCGGACCCGGGACTAGCGGGGGAAGGAGAGAGACCCAGTACTTC.

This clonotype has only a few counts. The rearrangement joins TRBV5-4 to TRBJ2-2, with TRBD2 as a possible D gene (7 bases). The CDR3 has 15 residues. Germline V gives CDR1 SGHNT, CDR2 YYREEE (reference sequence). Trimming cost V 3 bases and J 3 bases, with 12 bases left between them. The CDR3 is CASSWGGPDTGELFF. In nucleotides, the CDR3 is TGTGCCAGCAGCTGGGGGGGGCCGGACACCGGGGAGCTGTTTTTT.

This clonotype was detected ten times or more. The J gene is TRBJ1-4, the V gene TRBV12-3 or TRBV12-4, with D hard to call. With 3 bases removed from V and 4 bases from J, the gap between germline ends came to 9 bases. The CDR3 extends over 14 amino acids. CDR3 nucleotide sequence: TGTGCCAGCAGTTTGAACAGCCTTAATGAAAAACTGTTTTTT. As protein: CASSLNSLNEKLFF.

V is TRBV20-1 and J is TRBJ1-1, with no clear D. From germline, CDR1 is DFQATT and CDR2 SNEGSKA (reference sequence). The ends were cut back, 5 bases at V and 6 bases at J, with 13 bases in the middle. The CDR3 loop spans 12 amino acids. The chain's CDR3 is CSAFESRPEAFF. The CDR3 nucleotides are TGCAGTGCTTTTGAGTCACGGCCTGAAGCTTTCTTT.

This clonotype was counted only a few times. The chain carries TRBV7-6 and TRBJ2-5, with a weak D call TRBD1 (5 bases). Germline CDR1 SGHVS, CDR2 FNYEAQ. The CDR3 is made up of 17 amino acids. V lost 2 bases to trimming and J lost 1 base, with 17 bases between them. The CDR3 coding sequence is TGTGCCAGCAGCTTAATTAATGATCAGGGCCCCCAAGAGACCCAGTACTTC. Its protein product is CASSLINDQGPQETQYF.

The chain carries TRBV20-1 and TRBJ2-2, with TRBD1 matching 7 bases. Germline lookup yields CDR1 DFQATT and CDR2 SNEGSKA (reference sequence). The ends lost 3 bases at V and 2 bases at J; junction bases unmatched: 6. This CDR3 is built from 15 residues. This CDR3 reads CSARTTGFNTGELFF. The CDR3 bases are TGCAGTGCTAGGACGACAGGGTTTAACACCGGGGAGCTGTTTTTT.

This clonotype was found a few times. CDR3 in amino acids: CASSYSRGAYEQYF. The CDR3 DNA reads TGTGCCAGCAGTTACTCTCGGGGGGCCTACGAGCAGTACTTC. The chain joins TRBV6-6 to TRBJ2-7, with TRBD2 matching over 7 bases. The ends lost 0 bases at V and 2 bases at J; junction bases unmatched: 1. Germline values: CDR1 MNHNY, CDR2 SVGAGI (reference sequence). This CDR3 contains 14 residues.

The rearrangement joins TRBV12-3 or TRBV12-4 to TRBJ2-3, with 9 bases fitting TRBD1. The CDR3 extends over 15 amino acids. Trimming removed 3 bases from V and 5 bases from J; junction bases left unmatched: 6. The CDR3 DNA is TGTGCCAGCAGTTTCCACAGGGGGCTGGTAGATACGCAGTATTTT. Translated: CASSFHRGLVDTQYF.

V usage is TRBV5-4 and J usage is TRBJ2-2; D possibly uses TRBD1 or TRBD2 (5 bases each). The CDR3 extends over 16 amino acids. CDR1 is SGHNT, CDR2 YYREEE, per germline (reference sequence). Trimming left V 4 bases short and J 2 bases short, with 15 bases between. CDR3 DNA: TGTGCCAGCAGCAACCCGGGACCGCTAAACACCGGGGAGCTGTTTTTT. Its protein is CASSNPGPLNTGELFF.

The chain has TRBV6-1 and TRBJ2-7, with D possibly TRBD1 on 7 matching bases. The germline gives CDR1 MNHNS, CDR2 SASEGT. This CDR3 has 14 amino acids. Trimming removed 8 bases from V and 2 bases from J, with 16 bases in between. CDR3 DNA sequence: TGTGCCAGCGGACCCCAGGGGGGCCCCTACGAGCAGTACTTC. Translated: CASGPQGGPYEQYF.

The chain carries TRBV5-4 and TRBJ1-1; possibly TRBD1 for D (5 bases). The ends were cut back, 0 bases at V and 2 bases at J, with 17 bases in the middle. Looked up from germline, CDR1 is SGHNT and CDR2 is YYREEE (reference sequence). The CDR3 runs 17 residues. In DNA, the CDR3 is TGTGCCAGCAGCTTGGGAGCTATGGGACGGACCAACACTGAAGCTTTCTTT. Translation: CASSLGAMGRTNTEAFF. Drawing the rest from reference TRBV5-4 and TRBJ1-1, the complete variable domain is ETGVTQSPTHLIKTRGQQVTLRCSSQSGHNTVSWYQQALGQGPQFIFQYYREEENGRGNFPPRFSGLQFPNYSSELNVNALELDDSALYLCASSLGAMGRTNTEAFFGQGTRLTVV.

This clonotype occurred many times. The CDR3 sequence: CASSGGRGQTNTGELFF. The CDR3 DNA is TGTGCCAGCAGCGGTGGTAGGGGACAGACGAACACCGGGGAGCTGTTTTTT. The chain uses TRBV11-2 and TRBJ2-2, with 7 positions matching TRBD1. This CDR3 has 17 amino acids. Germline assignment: CDR1 SGHAT and CDR2 FQNNGV. J gave up 0 bases and V 5 bases, and 9 bases lay outside the gene matches.